This T cell receptor beta chain was identified in a study of CD8 T cells in ankylosing spondylitis. General study findings and limits: Clones that were linked to disease were CD8+ and were relatively rare in peripheral blood. A motif in TCR beta, a set of roughly eight highly homologous variants, appeared characteristic of ankylosing spondylitis blood. Significant enrichment of disease-linked clones was reported in matched ankylosing spondylitis synovial fluid. Prior literature has documented some motif variants in synovial fluid and blood from reactive arthritis.

The V gene end was trimmed by 2 bases and the J gene end by 5 bases; junction bases not matched to a gene: 11. Germline CDR1 reads MNHEY; CDR2 reads SVGEGT. This CDR3 contains 17 residues. Preparation of TCR beta libraries was done by quantitative 5'-RACE with molecular barcodes. TCRdb itself ran the 5' RACE reads through MiXCR, one entry per CDR3 protein. Counted here are roughly 670,000 distinct CDR3 sequences, 15% to 20% occurring once; the ten biggest clones make up around 19%. Worth noting for this clonotype: Its matching antigen is unknown.

The TCR was taken from a male donor with ankylosing spondylitis. Material: blood, either unsorted or a sorted T cell fraction (not recorded which). The chain carries TRBV6-2 or TRBV6-3 and TRBJ2-7; 11 positions match TRBD2. CDR3 in DNA: TGTGCCAGCAGTTACACACCAGGGACTAGCGGCGACGACGAGCAGTACTTC. It is translated as CASSYTPGTSGDDEQYF.